This record concerns one TCR beta chain sequence. Data came from immunoSEQ multiplex PCR; TCRdb stores just in-frame clones and leaves some out. The sample gives 93,000 or so clones, 80% to 90% of which show up once; 15% to 20% is in the top ten. This entry comes from a study of control samples from healthy donors and cancer patients. The receptor was derived from a man aged 55-75 years with lung cancer. The sequenced sample consisted of PBMCs.

CDR3 residues: CATYKRDDEETQYF. As DNA, the CDR3 is TGTGCCACCTACAAAAGGGACGATGAAGAGACCCAGTACTTC. The chain employs TRBV24-1 and TRBJ2-5; D may match TRBD1 or TRBD2 (5 bases each). The germline V and J ends were trimmed by 9 bases and 3 bases, with 16 bases remaining between them. The CDR3 sequence is 14 residues long. The germline V gene encodes CDR1 KGHDR and CDR2 SFDVKD.